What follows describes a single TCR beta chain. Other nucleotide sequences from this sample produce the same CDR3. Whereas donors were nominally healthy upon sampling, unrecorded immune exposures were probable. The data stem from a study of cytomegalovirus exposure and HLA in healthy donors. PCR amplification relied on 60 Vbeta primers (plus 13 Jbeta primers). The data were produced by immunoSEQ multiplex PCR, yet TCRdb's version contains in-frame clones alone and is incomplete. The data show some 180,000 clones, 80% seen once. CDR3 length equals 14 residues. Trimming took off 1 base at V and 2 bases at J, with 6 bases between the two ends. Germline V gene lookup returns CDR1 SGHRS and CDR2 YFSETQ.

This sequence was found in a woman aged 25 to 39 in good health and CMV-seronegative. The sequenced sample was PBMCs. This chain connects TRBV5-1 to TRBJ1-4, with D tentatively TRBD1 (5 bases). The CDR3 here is CASSLQGTNEKLFF. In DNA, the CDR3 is TGCGCCAGCAGCTTGCAGGGTACTAATGAAAAACTGTTTTTT.